Listed below are T cell receptor beta chains from one sample, sequenced in a study of STAT3 mutations in large granular lymphocyte leukemia. The data were produced by immunoSEQ multiplex PCR, yet TCRdb's version contains in-frame clones alone and is incomplete. The repertoire holds around 5,000 clones, with approximately 88% as singletons. Sequencing input: PBMCs. All receptors come from a human donor with T large granular lymphocyte leukemia. Some clones in this sample may be carry-over from other donors' samples. Both conserved end residues are part of each CDR3. Each record gives: J gene, clone size, V gene, D gene, CDR3 protein, CDR3 DNA. D genes are given only for firm matches. Only part of the rows carry a size: once, few, many, or a class if the clone is expanded.

j_gene: TRBJ1-2; abundance: -; v_gene: TRBV5-4; d_gene: -; CDR3aa: CASSLVQGYGYTF; CDR3nt: TGTGCCAGCAGCTTGGTACAGGGATACGGCTACACCTTC
j_gene: TRBJ1-6; abundance: once; v_gene: TRBV5-5; d_gene: -; CDR3aa: CASSPSTDEVWSPLHF; CDR3nt: TGTGCCAGCAGCCCGTCGACGGACGAAGTATGGTCACCCCTCCACTTT
j_gene: TRBJ1-3; abundance: -; v_gene: TRBV18; d_gene: TRBD1; CDR3aa: CASSDDRGPGNTIYF; CDR3nt: TGTGCCAGCTCAGACGACAGGGGTCCTGGAAACACCATATATTTT
j_gene: TRBJ1-1; abundance: -; v_gene: TRBV18; d_gene: -; CDR3aa: CASSLRQNTEAFF; CDR3nt: TGTGCCAGCTCACTTCGACAGAACACTGAAGCTTTCTTT
j_gene: TRBJ1-4; abundance: -; v_gene: TRBV5-1; d_gene: TRBD1; CDR3aa: CASSPGTGEEKLFF; CDR3nt: TGCGCCAGCAGCCCCGGGACAGGGGAAGAAAAACTGTTTTTT
j_gene: TRBJ1-1; abundance: -; v_gene: TRBV28; d_gene: TRBD1; CDR3aa: CASRRDMGQGAEAFF; CDR3nt: TGTGCCAGCAGGAGAGACATGGGACAGGGGGCTGAAGCTTTCTTT
j_gene: TRBJ2-7; abundance: -; v_gene: TRBV5-5; d_gene: -; CDR3aa: CASSKTTGMTYEQYF; CDR3nt: TGTGCCAGCAGCAAAACGACCGGAATGACCTACGAGCAGTACTTC
j_gene: TRBJ1-2; abundance: once; v_gene: TRBV28; d_gene: -; CDR3aa: CASKVRGANYGYTF; CDR3nt: TGTGCCAGCAAGGTCCGGGGGGCTAACTATGGCTACACCTTC
j_gene: TRBJ2-5; abundance: -; v_gene: TRBV4-1; d_gene: -; CDR3aa: CASSQGSHQETQYF; CDR3nt: TGCGCCAGCAGCCAAGGCAGCCATCAAGAGACCCAGTACTTC
j_gene: TRBJ2-1; abundance: few; v_gene: TRBV5-4; d_gene: -; CDR3aa: CASSLEREQFF; CDR3nt: TGTGCCAGCAGCTTGGAACGGGAGCAGTTCTTC
j_gene: TRBJ2-7; abundance: -; v_gene: TRBV29-1; d_gene: TRBD2; CDR3aa: CSARGGIATSYEQYF; CDR3nt: TGCAGCGCACGCGGGGGAATAGCGACATCCTACGAGCAGTACTTC
j_gene: TRBJ1-2; abundance: -; v_gene: TRBV25-1; d_gene: -; CDR3aa: CASTPSTFHYGYTF; CDR3nt: TGTGCCAGCACCCCGTCGACATTTCACTATGGCTACACCTTC
j_gene: TRBJ1-2; abundance: once; v_gene: TRBV28; d_gene: -; CDR3aa: CASSLHRGTYGYTF; CDR3nt: TGTGCCAGCAGTTTGCACCGTGGGACGTATGGCTACACCTTC
j_gene: TRBJ1-6; abundance: -; v_gene: TRBV7-9; d_gene: -; CDR3aa: CASSPGHDNSPLHF; CDR3nt: TGTGCCAGCAGCCCGGGGCACGATAATTCACCCCTCCACTTT
j_gene: TRBJ2-7; abundance: -; v_gene: TRBV7-2; d_gene: TRBD1; CDR3aa: CASSLGQGAYEQYF; CDR3nt: TGTGCCAGCAGCTTAGGGCAGGGGGCCTACGAGCAGTACTTC
j_gene: TRBJ1-1; abundance: -; v_gene: TRBV19; d_gene: -; CDR3aa: CASSIRGGTEAFF; CDR3nt: TGTGCCAGTAGTATCCGGGGAGGAACTGAAGCTTTCTTT
j_gene: TRBJ2-3; abundance: -; v_gene: TRBV5-1; d_gene: -; CDR3aa: CASSLGSGNTDTQYF; CDR3nt: TGCGCCAGCAGCTTAGGTAGCGGAAACACAGATACGCAGTATTTT
j_gene: TRBJ2-1; abundance: -; v_gene: TRBV7-9; d_gene: -; CDR3aa: CASSLGPGLNNEQFF; CDR3nt: TGTGCCAGCAGCTTGGGACCGGGACTCAACAATGAGCAGTTCTTC
j_gene: TRBJ2-7; abundance: -; v_gene: TRBV7-9; d_gene: TRBD2; CDR3aa: CASTKRLAGNEQYF; CDR3nt: TGTGCCAGCACCAAAAGACTAGCGGGAAACGAGCAGTACTTC
j_gene: TRBJ2-3; abundance: -; v_gene: TRBV6-5; d_gene: -; CDR3aa: CASLRGDTQYF; CDR3nt: TGTGCCAGCCTAAGGGGAGATACGCAGTATTTT
j_gene: TRBJ2-2; abundance: -; v_gene: TRBV18; d_gene: -; CDR3aa: CASSPPVGVNTGELFF; CDR3nt: TGTGCCAGCTCACCACCGGTGGGAGTGAACACCGGGGAGCTGTTTTTT
j_gene: TRBJ2-3; abundance: -; v_gene: TRBV6-5; d_gene: TRBD2; CDR3aa: CASSSPGGRAADTQYF; CDR3nt: TGTGCCAGCAGTTCCCCGGGCGGGAGGGCTGCAGATACGCAGTATTTT
j_gene: TRBJ1-1; abundance: -; v_gene: TRBV6-1; d_gene: -; CDR3aa: CASSDRGRVNTEAFF; CDR3nt: TGTGCCAGCAGTGATAGAGGGCGGGTGAACACTGAAGCTTTCTTT
j_gene: TRBJ2-2; abundance: -; v_gene: TRBV9; d_gene: -; CDR3aa: CASSPGSQENTGELFF; CDR3nt: TGTGCCAGCAGCCCCGGAAGCCAGGAGAACACCGGGGAGCTGTTTTTT
j_gene: TRBJ1-4; abundance: -; v_gene: TRBV5-1; d_gene: TRBD1; CDR3aa: CASSLQSGQGEKLFF; CDR3nt: TGCGCCAGCAGCCTACAATCGGGACAGGGGGAAAAACTGTTTTTT
j_gene: TRBJ1-5; abundance: few; v_gene: TRBV6-1; d_gene: -; CDR3aa: CASSEGVGQPQHF; CDR3nt: TGTGCCAGCAGTGAAGGGGTAGGTCAGCCCCAGCATTTT
j_gene: TRBJ2-3; abundance: -; v_gene: TRBV15; d_gene: TRBD1; CDR3aa: CATSSPPGQGTFRTDTQYF; CDR3nt: TGTGCCACCAGCAGCCCCCCGGGACAGGGCACCTTCCGCACAGATACGCAGTATTTT
j_gene: TRBJ2-1; abundance: -; v_gene: TRBV10-3; d_gene: -; CDR3aa: CAISGGESYNEQFF; CDR3nt: TGTGCCATCAGTGGGGGGGAATCCTACAATGAGCAGTTCTTC
j_gene: TRBJ2-7; abundance: -; v_gene: TRBV5-6; d_gene: -; CDR3aa: CASSSHDRFRGEQYF; CDR3nt: TGTGCCAGCAGCTCTCACGACAGATTTCGGGGCGAGCAGTACTTC
j_gene: TRBJ1-5; abundance: -; v_gene: TRBV6-1; d_gene: -; CDR3aa: CASRESNQPQHF; CDR3nt: TGTGCCAGCAGGGAGAGCAATCAGCCCCAGCATTTT
j_gene: TRBJ1-1; abundance: -; v_gene: TRBV7-2; d_gene: TRBD1; CDR3aa: CASRDRGSFF; CDR3nt: TGTGCCAGCCGGGACAGGGGATCTTTCTTT
j_gene: TRBJ2-7; abundance: -; v_gene: TRBV4-3; d_gene: -; CDR3aa: CASSQDLSRFYEQYF; CDR3nt: TGCGCCAGCAGCCAAGATCTGAGCAGGTTTTACGAGCAGTACTTC
j_gene: TRBJ2-3; abundance: -; v_gene: TRBV7-9; d_gene: TRBD1; CDR3aa: CASSLAGTGITDTQYF; CDR3nt: TGTGCCAGCAGCTTGGCCGGGACAGGGATCACAGATACGCAGTATTTT
j_gene: TRBJ1-2; abundance: -; v_gene: TRBV6-4; d_gene: TRBD1; CDR3aa: CASSPGGDYGYTF; CDR3nt: TGTGCCAGCAGCCCAGGGGGCGACTATGGCTACACCTTC
j_gene: TRBJ2-2; abundance: -; v_gene: TRBV5-6; d_gene: TRBD2; CDR3aa: CASSPTWTSGYTGELFF; CDR3nt: TGTGCCAGCAGCCCAACGTGGACTAGCGGTTACACCGGGGAGCTGTTTTTT
j_gene: TRBJ1-5; abundance: few; v_gene: TRBV5-4; d_gene: -; CDR3aa: CASSLGGGLGNQPQHF; CDR3nt: TGTGCCAGCAGCTTGGGTGGCGGACTAGGGAATCAGCCCCAGCATTTT
j_gene: TRBJ1-2; abundance: -; v_gene: TRBV5-1; d_gene: TRBD1; CDR3aa: CASSEWGQRDYTF; CDR3nt: TGCGCCAGCAGCGAATGGGGACAGAGAGATTACACCTTC
j_gene: TRBJ2-3; abundance: -; v_gene: TRBV5-1; d_gene: TRBD1; CDR3aa: CASSWTGGAADTQYF; CDR3nt: TGCGCCAGCAGCTGGACAGGGGGCGCGGCAGATACGCAGTATTTT
j_gene: TRBJ2-5; abundance: -; v_gene: TRBV29-1; d_gene: TRBD1; CDR3aa: CSVEGTGAETQYF; CDR3nt: TGCAGCGTTGAAGGGACAGGGGCAGAGACCCAGTACTTC
j_gene: TRBJ1-2; abundance: -; v_gene: TRBV19; d_gene: -; CDR3aa: CASSLASRGYGYTF; CDR3nt: TGTGCCAGTAGTTTAGCCTCCCGGGGCTATGGCTACACCTTC
j_gene: TRBJ1-6; abundance: once; v_gene: TRBV5-6; d_gene: TRBD1; CDR3aa: CASSSGTGSKGSPLHF; CDR3nt: TGTGCCAGCAGCTCCGGGACAGGGAGTAAAGGGTCACCCCTCCACTTT